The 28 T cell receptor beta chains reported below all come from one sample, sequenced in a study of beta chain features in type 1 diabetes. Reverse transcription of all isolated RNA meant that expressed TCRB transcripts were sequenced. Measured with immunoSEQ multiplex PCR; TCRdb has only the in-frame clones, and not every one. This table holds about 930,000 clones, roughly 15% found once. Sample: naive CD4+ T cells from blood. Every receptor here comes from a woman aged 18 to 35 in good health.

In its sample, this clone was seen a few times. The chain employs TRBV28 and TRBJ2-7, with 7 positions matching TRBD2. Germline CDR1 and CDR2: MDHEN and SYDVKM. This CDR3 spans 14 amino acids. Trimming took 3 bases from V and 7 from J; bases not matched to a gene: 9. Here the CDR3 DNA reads TGTGCCAGCAGTTTTCGTTTCGGGGGAGGGGAGCAGTACTTC. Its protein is CASSFRFGGGEQYF.

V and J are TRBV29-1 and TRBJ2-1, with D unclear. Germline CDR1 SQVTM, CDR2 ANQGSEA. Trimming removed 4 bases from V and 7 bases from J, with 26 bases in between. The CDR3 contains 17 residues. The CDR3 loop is CSVAQFWGRRSGNEQFF. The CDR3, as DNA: TGCAGCGTTGCCCAGTTTTGGGGTAGGCGGTCCGGGAATGAGCAGTTCTTC.

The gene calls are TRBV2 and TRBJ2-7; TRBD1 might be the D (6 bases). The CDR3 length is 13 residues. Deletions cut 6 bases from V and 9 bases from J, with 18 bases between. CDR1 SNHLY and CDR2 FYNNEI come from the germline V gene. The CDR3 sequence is CASRQGQNNAQYF. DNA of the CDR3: TGTGCCAGCAGACAGGGACAAAATAATGCGCAGTACTTC.

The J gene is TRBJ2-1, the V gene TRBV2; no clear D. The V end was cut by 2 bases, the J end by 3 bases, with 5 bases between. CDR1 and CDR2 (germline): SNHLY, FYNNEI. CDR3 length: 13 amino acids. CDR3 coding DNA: TGTGCCAGCAGTGAATGGGGCTACAATGAGCAGTTCTTC. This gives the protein CASSEWGYNEQFF.

CDR3 loop: CASSSQGLSSYNEQFF. DNA of the CDR3: TGTGCCAGCTCATCTCAGGGTTTGAGCTCCTACAATGAGCAGTTCTTC. The chain combines TRBV18 with TRBJ2-1; perhaps TRBD1 as D (5 bases). Trimming removed 5 bases from V and 0 bases from J, with 14 bases in between. The germline gives CDR1 KGHSH, CDR2 LQKENI. The CDR3 totals 16 residues.

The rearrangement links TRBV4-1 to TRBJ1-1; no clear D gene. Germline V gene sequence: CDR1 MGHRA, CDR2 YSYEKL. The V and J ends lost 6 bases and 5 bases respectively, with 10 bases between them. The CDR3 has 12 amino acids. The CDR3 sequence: CASRGPGTEAFF. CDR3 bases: TGCGCCAGCAGAGGGCCGGGGACTGAAGCTTTCTTT.

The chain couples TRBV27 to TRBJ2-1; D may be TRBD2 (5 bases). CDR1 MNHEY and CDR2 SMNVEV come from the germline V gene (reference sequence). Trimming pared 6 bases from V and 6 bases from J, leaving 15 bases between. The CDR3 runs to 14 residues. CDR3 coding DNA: TGTGCCAGCAGCGGTTTCGGGGTGCGCAATGAGCAGTTCTTC. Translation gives CASSGFGVRNEQFF.

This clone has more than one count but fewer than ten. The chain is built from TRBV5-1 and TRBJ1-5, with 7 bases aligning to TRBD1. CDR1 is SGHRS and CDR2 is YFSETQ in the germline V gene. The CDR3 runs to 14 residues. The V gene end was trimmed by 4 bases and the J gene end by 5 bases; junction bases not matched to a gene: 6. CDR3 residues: CASSPRQGDQPQHF. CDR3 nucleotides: TGCGCCAGCAGCCCAAGACAGGGAGATCAGCCCCAGCATTTT.

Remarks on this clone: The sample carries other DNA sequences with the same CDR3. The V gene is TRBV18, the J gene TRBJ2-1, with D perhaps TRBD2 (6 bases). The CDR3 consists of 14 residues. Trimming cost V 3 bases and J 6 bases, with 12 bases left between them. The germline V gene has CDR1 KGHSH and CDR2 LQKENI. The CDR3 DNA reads TGTGCCAGCTCACCTAGATTGGAGGGCAATGAGCAGTTCTTC. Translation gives CASSPRLEGNEQFF.

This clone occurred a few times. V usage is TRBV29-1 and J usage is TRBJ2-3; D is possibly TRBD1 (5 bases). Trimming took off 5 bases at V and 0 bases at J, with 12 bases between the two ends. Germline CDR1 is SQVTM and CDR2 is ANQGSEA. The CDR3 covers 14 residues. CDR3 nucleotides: TGCAGCGTTTCAGGGCGGAGTAGCACAGATACGCAGTATTTT. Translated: CSVSGRSSTDTQYF.

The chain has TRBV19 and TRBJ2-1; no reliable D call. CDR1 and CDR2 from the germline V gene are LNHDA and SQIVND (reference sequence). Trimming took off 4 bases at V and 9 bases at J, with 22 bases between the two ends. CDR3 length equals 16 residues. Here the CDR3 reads CASSTSRPFPTSEQFF. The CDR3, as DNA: TGTGCCAGTAGTACCTCTCGACCTTTTCCAACAAGTGAGCAGTTCTTC.

CDR3 in DNA: TGTGCCAGCACTGGGGCCGGGGCCAACGTCCTGACTTTC. This codes for CASTGAGANVLTF. The chain combines TRBV25-1 with TRBJ2-6; TRBD1 is a possible D gene (5 bases). This CDR3 region has 13 residues. V was cut by 7 bases and J by 4 bases, with 8 bases left in between. Per the germline V gene, CDR1 is MGHDK and CDR2 is SYGVNS.

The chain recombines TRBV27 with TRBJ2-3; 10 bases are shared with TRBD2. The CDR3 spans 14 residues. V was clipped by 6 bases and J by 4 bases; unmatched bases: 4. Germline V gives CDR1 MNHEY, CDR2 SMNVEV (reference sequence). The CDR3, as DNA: TGTGCCAGCAGCAAACTAGCGGGACCAGATACGCAGTATTTT. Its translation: CASSKLAGPDTQYF.

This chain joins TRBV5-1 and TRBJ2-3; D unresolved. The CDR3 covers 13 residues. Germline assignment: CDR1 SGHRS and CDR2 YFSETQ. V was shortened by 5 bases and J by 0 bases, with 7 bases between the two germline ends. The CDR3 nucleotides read TGCGCCAGCAGTGAACCTAGCACAGATACGCAGTATTTT. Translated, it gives CASSEPSTDTQYF. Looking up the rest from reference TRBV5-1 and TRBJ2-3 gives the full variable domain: KAGVTQTPRYLIKTRGQQVTLSCSPISGHRSVSWYQQTPGQGLQFLFEYFSETQRNKGNFPGRFSGRQFSNSRSEMNVSTLELGDSALYLCASSEPSTDTQYFGPGTRLTVL.

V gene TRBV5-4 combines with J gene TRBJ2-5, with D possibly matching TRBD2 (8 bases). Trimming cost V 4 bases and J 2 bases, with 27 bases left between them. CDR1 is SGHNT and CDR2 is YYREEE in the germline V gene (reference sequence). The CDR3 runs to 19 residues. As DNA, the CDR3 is TGTGCCAGCAGCCACATGGGAAGGGGACAGCGGGGGATACAAGAGACCCAGTACTTC. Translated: CASSHMGRGQRGIQETQYF.

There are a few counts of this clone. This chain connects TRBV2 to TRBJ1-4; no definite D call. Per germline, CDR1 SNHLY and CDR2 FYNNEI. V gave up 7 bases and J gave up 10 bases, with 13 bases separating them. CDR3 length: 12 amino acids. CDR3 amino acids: CASTLEAGKLFF. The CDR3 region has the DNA TGTGCCAGCACCCTAGAGGCGGGAAAACTGTTTTTT.

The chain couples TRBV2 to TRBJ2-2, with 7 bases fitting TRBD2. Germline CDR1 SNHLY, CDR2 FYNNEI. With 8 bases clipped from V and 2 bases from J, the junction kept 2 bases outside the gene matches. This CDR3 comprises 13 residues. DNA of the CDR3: TGTGCCAGCGGGAGGGCCAACACCGGGGAGCTGTTTTTT. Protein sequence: CASGRANTGELFF.

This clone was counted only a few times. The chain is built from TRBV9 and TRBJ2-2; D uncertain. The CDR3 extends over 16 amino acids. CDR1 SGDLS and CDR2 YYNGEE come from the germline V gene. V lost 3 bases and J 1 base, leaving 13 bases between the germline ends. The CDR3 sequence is CASSAWDLGNTGELFF. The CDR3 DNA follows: TGTGCCAGCAGCGCATGGGATCTAGGGAACACCGGGGAGCTGTTTTTT.

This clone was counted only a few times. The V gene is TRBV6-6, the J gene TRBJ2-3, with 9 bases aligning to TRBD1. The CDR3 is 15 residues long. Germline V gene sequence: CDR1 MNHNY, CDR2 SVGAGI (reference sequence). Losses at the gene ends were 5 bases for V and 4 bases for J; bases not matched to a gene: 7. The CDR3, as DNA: TGTGCCAGCAGTGACAGGGGGAGTGGGGCAGATACGCAGTATTTT. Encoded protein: CASSDRGSGADTQYF.

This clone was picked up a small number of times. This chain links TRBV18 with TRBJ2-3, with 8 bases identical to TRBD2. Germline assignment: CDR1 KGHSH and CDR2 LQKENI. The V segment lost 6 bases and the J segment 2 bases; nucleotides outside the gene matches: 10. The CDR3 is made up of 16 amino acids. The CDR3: CASSPQGAGDTDTQYF. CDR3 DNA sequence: TGTGCCAGCTCTCCCCAGGGAGCGGGAGACACAGATACGCAGTATTTT.

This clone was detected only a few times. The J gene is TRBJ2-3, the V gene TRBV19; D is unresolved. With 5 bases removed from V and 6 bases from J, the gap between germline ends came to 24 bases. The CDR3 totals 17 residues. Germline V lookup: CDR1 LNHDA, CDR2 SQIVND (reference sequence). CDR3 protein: CASSLRVRPLSSDTQYF. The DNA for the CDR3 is TGTGCCAGTAGTCTGCGAGTAAGACCCCTTTCTTCGGATACGCAGTATTTT.

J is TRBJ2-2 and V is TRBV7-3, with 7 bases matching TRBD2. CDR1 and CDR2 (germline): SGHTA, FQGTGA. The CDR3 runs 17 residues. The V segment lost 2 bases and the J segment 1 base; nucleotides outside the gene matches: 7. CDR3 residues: CASSLLAASGNTGELFF. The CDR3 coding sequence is TGTGCCAGCAGCTTACTGGCAGCTAGCGGGAACACCGGGGAGCTGTTTTTT. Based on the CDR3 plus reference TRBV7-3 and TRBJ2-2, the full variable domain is GAGVSQTPSNKVTEKGKYVELRCDPISGHTALYWYRQSLGQGPEFLIYFQGTGAADDSGLPNDRFFAVRPEGSVSTLKIQRTERGDSAVYLCASSLLAASGNTGELFFGEGSRLTVL.

The CDR3, as DNA: TGTGCCAGCAGCTTAGGGGGCGCGCTTGGCTACACCTTC. Translation: CASSLGGALGYTF. The chain joins TRBV7-9 to TRBJ1-2; perhaps TRBD1 as D (5 bases). V lost 1 base and J lost 7, with 10 bases in between. Germline V lookup: CDR1 SEHNR, CDR2 FQNEAQ (reference sequence). This CDR3 is 13 amino acids long.

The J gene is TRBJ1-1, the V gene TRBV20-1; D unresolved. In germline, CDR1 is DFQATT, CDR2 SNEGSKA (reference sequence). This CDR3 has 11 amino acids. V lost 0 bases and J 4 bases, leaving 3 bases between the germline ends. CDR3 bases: TGCAGTGCTAGAGAATCCACTGAAGCTTTCTTT. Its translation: CSARESTEAFF.

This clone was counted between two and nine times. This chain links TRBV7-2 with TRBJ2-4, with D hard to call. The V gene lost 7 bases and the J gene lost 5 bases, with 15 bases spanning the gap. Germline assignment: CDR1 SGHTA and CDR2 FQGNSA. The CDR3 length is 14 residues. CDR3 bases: TGTGCCAGCACTAGGAACGCAGAGGAAAACATTCAGTACTTC. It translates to CASTRNAEENIQYF.

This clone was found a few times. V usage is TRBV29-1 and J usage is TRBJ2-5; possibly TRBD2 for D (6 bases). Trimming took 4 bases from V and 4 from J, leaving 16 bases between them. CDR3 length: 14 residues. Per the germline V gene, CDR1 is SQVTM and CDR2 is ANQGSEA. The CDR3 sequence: CSVAGGFGGETQYF. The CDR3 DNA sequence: TGCAGCGTTGCCGGCGGGTTCGGGGGAGAGACCCAGTACTTC.

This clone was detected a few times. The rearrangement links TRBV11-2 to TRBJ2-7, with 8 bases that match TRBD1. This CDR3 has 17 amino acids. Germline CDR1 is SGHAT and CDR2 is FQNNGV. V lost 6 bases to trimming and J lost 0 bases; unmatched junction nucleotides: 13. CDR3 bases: TGTGCCAGCAGACGGGACAGGTCGTGGCAAAGCTCCTACGAGCAGTACTTC. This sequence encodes CASRRDRSWQSSYEQYF.

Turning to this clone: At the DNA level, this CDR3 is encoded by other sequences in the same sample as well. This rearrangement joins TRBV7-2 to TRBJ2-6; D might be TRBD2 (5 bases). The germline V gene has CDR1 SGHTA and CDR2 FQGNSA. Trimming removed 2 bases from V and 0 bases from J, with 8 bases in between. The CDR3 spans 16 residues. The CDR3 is CASSLRAGSGANVLTF. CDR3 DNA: TGTGCCAGCAGCTTACGTGCGGGCTCTGGGGCCAACGTCCTGACTTTC.